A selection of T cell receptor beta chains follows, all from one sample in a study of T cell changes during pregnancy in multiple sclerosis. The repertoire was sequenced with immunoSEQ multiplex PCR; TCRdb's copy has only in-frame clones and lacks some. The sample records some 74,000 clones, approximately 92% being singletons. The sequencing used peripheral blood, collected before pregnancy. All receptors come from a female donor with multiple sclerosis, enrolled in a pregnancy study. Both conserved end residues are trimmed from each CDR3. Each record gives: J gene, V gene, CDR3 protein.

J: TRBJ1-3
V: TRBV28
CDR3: ASSGARLNTIY

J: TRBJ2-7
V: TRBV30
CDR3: AWSGGGYEQY

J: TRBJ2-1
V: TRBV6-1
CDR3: ASSDRTSGSYNEQF

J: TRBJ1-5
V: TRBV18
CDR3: ASSPSQNQPQH

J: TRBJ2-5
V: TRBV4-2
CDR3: ASSQDRIEQQETQY

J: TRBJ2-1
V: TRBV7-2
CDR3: ASSPPPGLAGEQF

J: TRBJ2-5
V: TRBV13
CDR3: ASSERTSQDRETQY

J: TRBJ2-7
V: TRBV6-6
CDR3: ASSEGRQREY

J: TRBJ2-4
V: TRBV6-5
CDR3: ASSYLGRGKNIQY

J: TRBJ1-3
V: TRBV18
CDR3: ASSHVQGTGNTIY

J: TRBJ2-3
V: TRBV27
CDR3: ATQAFSTDTQY

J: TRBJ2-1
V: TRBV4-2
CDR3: ASSQDLYNEQF

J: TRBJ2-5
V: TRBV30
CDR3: AWSKGLAGSETQY

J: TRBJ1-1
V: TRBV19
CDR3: ASSISVVSRGTEAF

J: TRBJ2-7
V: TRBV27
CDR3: ATGAGLAGASYEQY

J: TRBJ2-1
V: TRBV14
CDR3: ASSDIGQSNYNEQF

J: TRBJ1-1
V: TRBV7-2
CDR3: ASREGGNTEAF

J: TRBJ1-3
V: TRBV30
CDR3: AGTSGLAGNTIY

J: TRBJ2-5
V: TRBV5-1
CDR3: ASSPGTGSETQY

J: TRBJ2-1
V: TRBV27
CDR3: AIGSPRQF

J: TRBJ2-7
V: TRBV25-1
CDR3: ASSDRRGLAQYEQY

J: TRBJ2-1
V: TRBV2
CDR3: ASSEAYSSAVYNEQF

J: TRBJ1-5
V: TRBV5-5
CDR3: ASSESGTGVNQPQH